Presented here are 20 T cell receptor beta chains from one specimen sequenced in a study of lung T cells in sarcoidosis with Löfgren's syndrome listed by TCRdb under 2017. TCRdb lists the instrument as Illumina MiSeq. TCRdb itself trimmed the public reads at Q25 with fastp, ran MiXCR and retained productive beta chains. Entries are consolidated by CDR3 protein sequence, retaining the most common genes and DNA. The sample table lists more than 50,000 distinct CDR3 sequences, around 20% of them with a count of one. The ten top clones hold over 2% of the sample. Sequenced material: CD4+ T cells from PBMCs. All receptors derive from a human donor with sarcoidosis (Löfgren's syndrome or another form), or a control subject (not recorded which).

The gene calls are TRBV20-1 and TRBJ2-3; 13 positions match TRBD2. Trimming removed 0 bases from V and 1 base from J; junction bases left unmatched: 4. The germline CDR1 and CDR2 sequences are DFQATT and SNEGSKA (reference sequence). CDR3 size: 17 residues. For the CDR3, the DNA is TGCAGTGCTAGAGATACTAGCGGGGGGGCACGCACAGATACGCAGTATTTT. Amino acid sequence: CSARDTSGGARTDTQYF.

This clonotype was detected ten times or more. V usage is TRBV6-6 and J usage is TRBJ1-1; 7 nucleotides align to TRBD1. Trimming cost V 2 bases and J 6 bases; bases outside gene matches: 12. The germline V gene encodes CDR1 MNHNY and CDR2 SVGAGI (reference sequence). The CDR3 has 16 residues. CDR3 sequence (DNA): TGTGCCAGCAGTTACATCTCAGGGGGGCTTGATTCTGAAGCTTTCTTT. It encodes CASSYISGGLDSEAFF.

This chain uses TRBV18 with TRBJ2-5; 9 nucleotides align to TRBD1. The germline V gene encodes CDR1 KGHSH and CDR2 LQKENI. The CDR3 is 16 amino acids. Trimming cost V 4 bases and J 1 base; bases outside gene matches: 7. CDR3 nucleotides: TGTGCCAGCTCACTCTTCCGGGACAGGGCCCAAGAGACCCAGTACTTC. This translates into CASSLFRDRAQETQYF.

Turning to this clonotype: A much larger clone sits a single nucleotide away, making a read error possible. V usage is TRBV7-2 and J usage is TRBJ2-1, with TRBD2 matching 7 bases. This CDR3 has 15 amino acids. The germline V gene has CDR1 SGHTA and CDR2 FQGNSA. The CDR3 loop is CASSTGLNSYDEQFF. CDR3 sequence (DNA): TGTGCCAGCAGCACGGGACTAAACTCCTACGATGAGCAGTTCTTC.

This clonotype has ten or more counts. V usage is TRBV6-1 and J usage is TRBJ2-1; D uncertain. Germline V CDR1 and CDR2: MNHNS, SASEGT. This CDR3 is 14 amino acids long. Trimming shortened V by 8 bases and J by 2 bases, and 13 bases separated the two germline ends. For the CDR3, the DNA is TGTGCCAGCGGTCGACCCTCGCCCTACAATGAGCAGTTCTTC. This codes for CASGRPSPYNEQFF.

CDR3 nucleotide sequence: TGTGCCTCGGCGGGGACGGATACGCAGTATTTT. This gives the protein CASAGTDTQYF. The V call is TRBV2, the J call TRBJ2-3; a weak D match, TRBD2 (6 bases). The germline CDR1 and CDR2 sequences are SNHLY and FYNNEI. V shed 11 bases and J shed 6 bases, with 12 bases lying between them. The CDR3 is 11 amino acids. Full variable domain (outside the CDR3, taken from reference TRBV2 and TRBJ2-3): EPEVTQTPSHQVTQMGQEVILRCVPISNHLYFYWYRQILGQKVEFLVSFYNNEISEKSEIFDDQFSVERPDGSNFTLKIRSTKLEDSAMYFCASAGTDTQYFGPGTRLTVL.

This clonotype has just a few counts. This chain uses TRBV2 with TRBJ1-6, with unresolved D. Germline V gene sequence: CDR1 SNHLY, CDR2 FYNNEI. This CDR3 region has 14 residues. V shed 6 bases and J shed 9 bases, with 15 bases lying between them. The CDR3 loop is CASRSAGYGSPLHF. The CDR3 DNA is TGTGCCAGCAGGTCTGCGGGTTATGGTTCACCCCTCCACTTT. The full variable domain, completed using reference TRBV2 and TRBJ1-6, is EPEVTQTPSHQVTQMGQEVILRCVPISNHLYFYWYRQILGQKVEFLVSFYNNEISEKSEIFDDQFSVERPDGSNFTLKIRSTKLEDSAMYFCASRSAGYGSPLHFGNGTRLTVT.

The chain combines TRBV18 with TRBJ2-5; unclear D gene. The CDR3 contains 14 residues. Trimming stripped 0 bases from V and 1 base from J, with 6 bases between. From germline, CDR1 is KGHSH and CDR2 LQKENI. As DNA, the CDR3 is TGTGCCAGCTCACCACCGACTGCCCAAGAGACCCAGTACTTC. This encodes CASSPPTAQETQYF. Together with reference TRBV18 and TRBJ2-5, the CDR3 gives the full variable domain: NAGVMQNPRHLVRRRGQEARLRCSPMKGHSHVYWYRQLPEEGLKFMVYLQKENIIDESGMPKERFSAEFPKEGPSILRIQQVVRGDSAAYFCASSPPTAQETQYFGPGTRLLVL.

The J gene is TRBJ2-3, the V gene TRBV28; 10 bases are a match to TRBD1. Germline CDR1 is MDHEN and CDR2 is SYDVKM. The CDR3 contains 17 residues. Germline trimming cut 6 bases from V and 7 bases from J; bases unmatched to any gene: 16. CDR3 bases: TGTGCCAGCAGGAGGGACAGGGGCCAGATTAGCGCATATACGCAGTATTTT. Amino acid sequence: CASRRDRGQISAYTQYF.

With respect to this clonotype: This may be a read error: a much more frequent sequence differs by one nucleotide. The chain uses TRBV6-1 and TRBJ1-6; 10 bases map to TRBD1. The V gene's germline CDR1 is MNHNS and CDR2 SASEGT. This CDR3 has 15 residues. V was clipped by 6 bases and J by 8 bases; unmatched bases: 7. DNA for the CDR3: TGTGCCAGCAGCTACCAGACAGGGGGCGATTCACCCCTCCACTTT. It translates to CASSYQTGGDSPLHF.

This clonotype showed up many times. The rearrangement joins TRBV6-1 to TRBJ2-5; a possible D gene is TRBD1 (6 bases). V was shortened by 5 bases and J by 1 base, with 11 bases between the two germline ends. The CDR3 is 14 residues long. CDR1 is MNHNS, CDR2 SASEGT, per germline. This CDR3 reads CASSPDRLQETQYF. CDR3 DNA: TGTGCCAGCAGTCCCGACAGGCTCCAAGAGACCCAGTACTTC.

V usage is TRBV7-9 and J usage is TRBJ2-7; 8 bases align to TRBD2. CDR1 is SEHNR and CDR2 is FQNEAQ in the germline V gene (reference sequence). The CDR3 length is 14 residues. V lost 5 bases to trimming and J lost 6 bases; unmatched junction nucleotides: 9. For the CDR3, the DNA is TGTGCCAGCAGCCCGGGACTAGTATACTCCGAGCAGTACTTC. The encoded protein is CASSPGLVYSEQYF. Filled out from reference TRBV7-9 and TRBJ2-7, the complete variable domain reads DTGVSQNPRHKITKRGQNVTFRCDPISEHNRLYWYRQTLGQGPEFLTYFQNEAQLEKSRLLSDRFSAERPKGSFSTLEIQRTEQGDSAMYLCASSPGLVYSEQYFGPGTRLTVT.

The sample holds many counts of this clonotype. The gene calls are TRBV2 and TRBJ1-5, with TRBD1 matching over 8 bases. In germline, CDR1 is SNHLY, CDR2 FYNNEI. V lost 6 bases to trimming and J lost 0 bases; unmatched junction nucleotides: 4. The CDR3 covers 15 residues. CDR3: CASRLQGDSNQPQHF. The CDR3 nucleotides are TGTGCCAGCAGGCTACAGGGGGATAGCAATCAGCCCCAGCATTTT.

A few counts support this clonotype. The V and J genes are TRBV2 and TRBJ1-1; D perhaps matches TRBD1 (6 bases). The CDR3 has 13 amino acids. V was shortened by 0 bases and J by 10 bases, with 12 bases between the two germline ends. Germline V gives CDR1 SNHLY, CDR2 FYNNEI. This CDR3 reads CASSEALQGTAFF. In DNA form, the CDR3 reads TGTGCCAGCAGTGAAGCGCTTCAGGGGACAGCTTTCTTT.

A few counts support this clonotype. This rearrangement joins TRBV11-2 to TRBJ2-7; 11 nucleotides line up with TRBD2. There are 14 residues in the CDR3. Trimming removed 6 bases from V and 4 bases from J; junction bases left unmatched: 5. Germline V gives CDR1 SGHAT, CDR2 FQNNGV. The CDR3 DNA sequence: TGTGCCAGCAGGAGACTAGCGGGACGTTACGAGCAGTACTTC. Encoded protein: CASRRLAGRYEQYF.

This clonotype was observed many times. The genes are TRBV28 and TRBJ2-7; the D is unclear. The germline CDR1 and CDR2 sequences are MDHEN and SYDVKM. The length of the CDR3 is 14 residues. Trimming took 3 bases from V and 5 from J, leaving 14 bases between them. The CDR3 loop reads CASSFWDRSNEQYF. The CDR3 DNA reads TGTGCCAGCAGTTTTTGGGATAGATCGAACGAGCAGTACTTC.

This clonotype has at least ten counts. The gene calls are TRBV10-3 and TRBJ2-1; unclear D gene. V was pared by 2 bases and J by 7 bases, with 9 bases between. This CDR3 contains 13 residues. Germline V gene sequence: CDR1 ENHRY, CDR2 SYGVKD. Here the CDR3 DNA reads TGTGCCATCAGTGAGCCGAGGCGGAATGAGCAGTTCTTC. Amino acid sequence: CAISEPRRNEQFF.

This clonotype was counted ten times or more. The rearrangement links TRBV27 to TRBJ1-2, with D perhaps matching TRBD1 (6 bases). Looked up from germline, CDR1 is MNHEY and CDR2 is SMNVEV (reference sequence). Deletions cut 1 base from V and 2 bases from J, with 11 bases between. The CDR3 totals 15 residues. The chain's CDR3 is CASSLYPGVNYGYTF. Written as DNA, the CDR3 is TGTGCCAGCAGTTTATACCCAGGGGTAAACTATGGCTACACCTTC.

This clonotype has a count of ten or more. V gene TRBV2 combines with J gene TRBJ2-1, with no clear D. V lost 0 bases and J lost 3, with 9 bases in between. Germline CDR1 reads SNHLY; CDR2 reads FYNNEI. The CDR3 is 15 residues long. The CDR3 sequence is CASSEAGAGYNEQFF. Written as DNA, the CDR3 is TGTGCCAGCAGTGAAGCGGGCGCCGGCTACAATGAGCAGTTCTTC. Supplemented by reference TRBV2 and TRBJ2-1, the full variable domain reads EPEVTQTPSHQVTQMGQEVILRCVPISNHLYFYWYRQILGQKVEFLVSFYNNEISEKSEIFDDQFSVERPDGSNFTLKIRSTKLEDSAMYFCASSEAGAGYNEQFFGPGTRLTVL.

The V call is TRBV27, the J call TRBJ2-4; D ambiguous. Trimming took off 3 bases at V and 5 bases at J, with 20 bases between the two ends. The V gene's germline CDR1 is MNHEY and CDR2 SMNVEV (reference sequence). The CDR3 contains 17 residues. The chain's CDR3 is CASSFSRVFGSENIQYF. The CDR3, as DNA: TGTGCCAGCAGTTTCTCCAGAGTGTTTGGAAGCGAAAACATTCAGTACTTC.